These T cell receptor beta chains were read from a single sample in a study of CD8 T cells in ankylosing spondylitis. TCRdb passed the 5' RACE reads through MiXCR, listing each CDR3 protein once. The sample lists roughly 240,000 distinct CDR3 sequences; roughly 32% were seen once. The source material was blood, either unsorted or a sorted T cell fraction (not recorded which). These receptors originate from a male donor with ankylosing spondylitis or in good health (not recorded which). Each CDR3 is given with its conserved first and last residue. A D gene is named only where the DNA matches it firmly. Expanded clones are given a class, and other clones once, few, many or no size at all.

V gene: TRBV7-8
J gene: TRBJ2-3
clone size: many
D gene: -
CDR3 protein: CASSLAGDPADTQYF
CDR3 DNA: TGTGCCAGCAGCTTAGCCGGGGATCCCGCAGATACGCAGTATTTT

V gene: TRBV20-1
J gene: TRBJ2-1
clone size: -
D gene: -
CDR3 protein: CSARWEYNEQFF
CDR3 DNA: TGCAGTGCTAGATGGGAGTACAATGAGCAGTTCTTC

V gene: TRBV6-5
J gene: TRBJ2-5
clone size: few
D gene: -
CDR3 protein: CASSYNDSQETQYF
CDR3 DNA: TGTGCCAGCAGTTACAACGACAGCCAAGAGACCCAGTACTTC

V gene: TRBV20-1
J gene: TRBJ1-2
clone size: -
D gene: -
CDR3 protein: CSARRGQGGYTF
CDR3 DNA: TGCAGTGCTAGACGGGGGCAGGGGGGCTACACCTTC

V gene: TRBV29-1
J gene: TRBJ2-1
clone size: -
D gene: -
CDR3 protein: CSVEPLMIFYNEQFF
CDR3 DNA: TGCAGCGTTGAACCTCTCATGATCTTCTACAATGAGCAGTTCTTC

V gene: TRBV5-5
J gene: TRBJ1-3
clone size: once
D gene: -
CDR3 protein: CASSNPGTRNTIYF
CDR3 DNA: TGTGCCAGCAGCAACCCGGGAACACGAAACACCATATATTTT

V gene: TRBV20-1
J gene: TRBJ2-3
clone size: few
D gene: -
CDR3 protein: CSARDLVAPTSTDTQYF
CDR3 DNA: TGCAGTGCTAGAGACCTGGTGGCTCCTACTAGCACAGATACGCAGTATTTT

V gene: TRBV24-1
J gene: TRBJ2-2
clone size: -
D gene: TRBD1
CDR3 protein: CATSDLGQGAYTGELFF
CDR3 DNA: TGTGCCACCAGTGATTTAGGGCAGGGGGCGTACACCGGGGAGCTGTTTTTT

V gene: TRBV20-1
J gene: TRBJ2-4
clone size: few
D gene: TRBD2
CDR3 protein: CSARGGSVKNIQYF
CDR3 DNA: TGCAGTGCTAGGGGAGGGTCGGTCAAAAACATTCAGTACTTC

V gene: TRBV12-3/TRBV12-4
J gene: TRBJ2-3
clone size: many
D gene: -
CDR3 protein: CASSFLDTQYF
CDR3 DNA: TGTGCCAGCAGTTTTTTGGATACGCAGTATTTT

V gene: TRBV29-1
J gene: TRBJ1-1
clone size: -
D gene: -
CDR3 protein: CSVDRGTDEAFF
CDR3 DNA: TGCAGCGTCGACCGGGGGACGGATGAAGCTTTCTTT

V gene: TRBV29-1
J gene: TRBJ2-5
clone size: -
D gene: -
CDR3 protein: CSVPASRVQETQYF
CDR3 DNA: TGCAGCGTCCCCGCATCGAGGGTGCAAGAGACCCAGTACTTC

V gene: TRBV20-1
J gene: TRBJ2-4
clone size: few
D gene: -
CDR3 protein: CSARDPGGSKNIQYF
CDR3 DNA: TGCAGTGCTAGGGACCCAGGCGGGTCCAAAAACATTCAGTACTTC

V gene: TRBV5-5
J gene: TRBJ2-7
clone size: -
D gene: TRBD1
CDR3 protein: CASSQGQEIYEQYF
CDR3 DNA: TGTGCCAGCAGCCAGGGACAGGAAATCTACGAGCAGTACTTC

V gene: TRBV7-8
J gene: TRBJ2-7
clone size: -
D gene: TRBD1
CDR3 protein: CASSSDRGRNEQYF
CDR3 DNA: TGTGCCAGCAGCTCGGACAGGGGGCGGAACGAGCAGTACTTC

V gene: TRBV6-1
J gene: TRBJ1-1
clone size: few
D gene: -
CDR3 protein: CASSQQANTEAFF
CDR3 DNA: TGTGCCAGCAGCCAACAGGCGAACACTGAAGCTTTCTTT

V gene: TRBV12-3/TRBV12-4
J gene: TRBJ2-1
clone size: few
D gene: -
CDR3 protein: CASSPDRQWGFF
CDR3 DNA: TGTGCCAGCAGTCCTGATCGACAGTGGGGGTTCTTC

V gene: TRBV7-6
J gene: TRBJ2-5
clone size: -
D gene: TRBD2
CDR3 protein: CASSLARVAGLETQYF
CDR3 DNA: TGTGCCAGCAGCTTAGCGAGGGTAGCGGGGCTGGAGACCCAGTACTTC

V gene: TRBV12-3/TRBV12-4
J gene: TRBJ2-4
clone size: -
D gene: -
CDR3 protein: CASSEQGRNIQYF
CDR3 DNA: TGTGCCAGCAGTGAGCAGGGTAGAAACATTCAGTACTTC

V gene: TRBV7-2
J gene: TRBJ2-2
clone size: few
D gene: -
CDR3 protein: CASRLGQNTGELFF
CDR3 DNA: TGTGCCAGCAGACTGGGACAGAACACCGGGGAGCTGTTTTTT

V gene: TRBV18
J gene: TRBJ2-7
clone size: -
D gene: -
CDR3 protein: CATDAGDYEQYF
CDR3 DNA: TGTGCCACCGACGCCGGGGACTACGAGCAGTACTTC

V gene: TRBV5-6
J gene: TRBJ2-7
clone size: -
D gene: -
CDR3 protein: CASRQGGHNYEQYF
CDR3 DNA: TGTGCCAGCAGGCAGGGGGGACACAACTACGAGCAGTACTTC

V gene: TRBV7-6
J gene: TRBJ2-5
clone size: few
D gene: -
CDR3 protein: CASSKTSRLETQYF
CDR3 DNA: TGTGCCAGCAGTAAAACTTCCAGGCTAGAGACCCAGTACTTC

V gene: TRBV18
J gene: TRBJ1-1
clone size: -
D gene: -
CDR3 protein: CASSPCHAMNTEAFF
CDR3 DNA: TGTGCCAGCTCACCATGTCATGCGATGAACACTGAAGCTTTCTTT

V gene: TRBV10-3
J gene: TRBJ2-5
clone size: -
D gene: TRBD2
CDR3 protein: CAISSATSGGLETQYF
CDR3 DNA: TGTGCCATCAGTTCTGCGACTAGCGGGGGCCTTGAGACCCAGTACTTC

V gene: TRBV12-3/TRBV12-4
J gene: TRBJ2-7
clone size: -
D gene: TRBD2
CDR3 protein: CASGLGASGGEQYF
CDR3 DNA: TGTGCCAGTGGGTTAGGGGCTAGCGGCGGCGAGCAGTACTTC

V gene: TRBV29-1
J gene: TRBJ2-5
clone size: -
D gene: -
CDR3 protein: CSVDGEQGPETQYF
CDR3 DNA: TGCAGCGTTGATGGGGAGCAGGGGCCCGAGACCCAGTACTTC

V gene: TRBV6-5
J gene: TRBJ2-5
clone size: -
D gene: -
CDR3 protein: CASSYFGSETQYF
CDR3 DNA: TGTGCCAGCAGTTACTTTGGTTCCGAGACCCAGTACTTC

V gene: TRBV25-1
J gene: TRBJ2-7
clone size: -
D gene: -
CDR3 protein: CASSPGEIYEQYF
CDR3 DNA: TGTGCCAGCAGCCCCGGGGAGATCTACGAGCAGTACTTC

V gene: TRBV20-1
J gene: TRBJ1-2
clone size: -
D gene: -
CDR3 protein: CSAAEGLNYGYTF
CDR3 DNA: TGCAGTGCAGCAGAAGGCCTTAACTATGGCTACACCTTC

V gene: TRBV6-1
J gene: TRBJ2-1
clone size: -
D gene: TRBD2
CDR3 protein: CASSGLGGIAGGPISYNEQFF
CDR3 DNA: TGTGCCAGCAGTGGTCTGGGCGGGATTGCGGGGGGGCCTATCTCCTACAATGAGCAGTTCTTC